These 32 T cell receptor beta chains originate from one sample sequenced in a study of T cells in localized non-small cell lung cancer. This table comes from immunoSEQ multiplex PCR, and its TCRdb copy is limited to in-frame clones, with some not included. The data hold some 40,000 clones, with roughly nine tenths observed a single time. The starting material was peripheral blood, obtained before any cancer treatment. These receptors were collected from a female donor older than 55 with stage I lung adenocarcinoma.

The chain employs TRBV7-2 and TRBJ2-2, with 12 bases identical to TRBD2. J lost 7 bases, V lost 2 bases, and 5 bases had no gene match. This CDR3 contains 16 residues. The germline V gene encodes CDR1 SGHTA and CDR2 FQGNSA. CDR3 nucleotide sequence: TGTGCCAGCAGCTTATCTAGCGGGGGGGCCCACGGGGAGCTGTTTTTT. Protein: CASSLSSGGAHGELFF. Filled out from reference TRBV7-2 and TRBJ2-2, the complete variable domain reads GAGVSQSPSNKVTEKGKDVELRCDPISGHTALYWYRQSLGQGLEFLIYFQGNSAPDKSGLPSDRFSAERTGGSVSTLTIQRTQQEDSAVYLCASSLSSGGAHGELFFGEGSRLTVL.

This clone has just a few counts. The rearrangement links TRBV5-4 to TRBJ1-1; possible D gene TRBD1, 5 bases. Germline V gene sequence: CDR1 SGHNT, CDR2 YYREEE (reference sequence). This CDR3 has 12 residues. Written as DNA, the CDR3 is TGTGCAGGAGGGGCACGGAACACTGAAGCTTTCTTT. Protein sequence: CAGGARNTEAFF.

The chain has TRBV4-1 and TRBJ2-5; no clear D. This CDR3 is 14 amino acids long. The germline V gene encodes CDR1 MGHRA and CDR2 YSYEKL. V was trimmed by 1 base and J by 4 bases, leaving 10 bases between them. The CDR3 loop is CASSQAPLSETQYF. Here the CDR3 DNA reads TGCGCCAGCAGCCAAGCCCCCCTCTCAGAGACCCAGTACTTC.

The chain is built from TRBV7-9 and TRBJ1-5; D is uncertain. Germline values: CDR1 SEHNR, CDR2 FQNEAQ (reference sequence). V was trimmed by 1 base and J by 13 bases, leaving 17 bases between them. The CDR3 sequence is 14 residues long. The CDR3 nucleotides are TGTGCCAGCAGCTTAGAAGGGCCTTTCCGGGCACAGCATTTT. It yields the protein CASSLEGPFRAQHF.

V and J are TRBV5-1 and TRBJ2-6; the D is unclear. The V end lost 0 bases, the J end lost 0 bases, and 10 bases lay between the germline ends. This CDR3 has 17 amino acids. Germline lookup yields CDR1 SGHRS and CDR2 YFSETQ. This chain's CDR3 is CASSLGQVSSGANVLTF. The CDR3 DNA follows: TGCGCCAGCAGCTTGGGGCAGGTTAGCTCTGGGGCCAACGTCCTGACTTTC.

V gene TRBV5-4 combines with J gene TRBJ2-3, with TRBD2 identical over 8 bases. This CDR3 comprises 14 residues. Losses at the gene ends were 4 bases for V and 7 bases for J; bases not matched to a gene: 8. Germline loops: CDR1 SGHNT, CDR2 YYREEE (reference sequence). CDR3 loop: CASSPRGGPHTQYF. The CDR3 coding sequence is TGTGCCAGCAGCCCTCGGGGGGGACCCCATACGCAGTATTTT.

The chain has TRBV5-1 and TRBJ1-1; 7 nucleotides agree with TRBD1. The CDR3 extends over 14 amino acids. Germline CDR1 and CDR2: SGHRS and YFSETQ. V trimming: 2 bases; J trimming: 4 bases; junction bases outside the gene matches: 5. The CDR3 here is CASSFSGGGTEAFF. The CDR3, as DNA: TGCGCCAGCAGCTTTTCAGGGGGTGGCACTGAAGCTTTCTTT.

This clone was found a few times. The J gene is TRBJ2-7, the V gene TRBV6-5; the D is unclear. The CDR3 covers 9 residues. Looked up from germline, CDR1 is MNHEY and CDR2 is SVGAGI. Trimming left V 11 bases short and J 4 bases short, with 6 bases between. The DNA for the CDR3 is TGTGCCGACGCGTACGAGCAGTACGTC. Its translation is CADAYEQYV.

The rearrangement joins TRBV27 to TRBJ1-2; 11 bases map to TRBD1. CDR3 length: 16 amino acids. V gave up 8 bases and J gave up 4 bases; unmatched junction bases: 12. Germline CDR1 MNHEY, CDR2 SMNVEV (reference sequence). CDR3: CASRPGQGVSPYGYTF. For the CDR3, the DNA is TGTGCCAGCCGACCGGGACAGGGGGTGAGTCCCTATGGCTACACCTTC.

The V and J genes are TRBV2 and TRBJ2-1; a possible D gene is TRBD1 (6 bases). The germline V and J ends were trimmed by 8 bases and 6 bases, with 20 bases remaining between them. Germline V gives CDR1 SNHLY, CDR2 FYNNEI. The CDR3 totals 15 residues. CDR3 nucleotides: TGTGCCAGCGGGGGCAGCCGCCTCGTGGTCAATGAGCAGTTCTTC. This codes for CASGGSRLVVNEQFF.

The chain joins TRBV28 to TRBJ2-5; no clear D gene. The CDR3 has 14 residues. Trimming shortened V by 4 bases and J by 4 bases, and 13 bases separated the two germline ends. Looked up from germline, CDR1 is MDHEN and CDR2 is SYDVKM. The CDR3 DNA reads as TGTGCCAGCAGTTCCCTACGCCAAACAGAGACCCAGTACTTC. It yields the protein CASSSLRQTETQYF.

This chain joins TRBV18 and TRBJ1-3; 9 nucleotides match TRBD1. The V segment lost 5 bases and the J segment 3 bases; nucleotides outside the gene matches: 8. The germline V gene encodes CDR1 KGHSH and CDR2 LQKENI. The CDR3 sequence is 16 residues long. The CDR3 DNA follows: TGTGCCAGCTCATCTAATACAGGGGGCATTGGAAACACCATATATTTT. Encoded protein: CASSSNTGGIGNTIYF.

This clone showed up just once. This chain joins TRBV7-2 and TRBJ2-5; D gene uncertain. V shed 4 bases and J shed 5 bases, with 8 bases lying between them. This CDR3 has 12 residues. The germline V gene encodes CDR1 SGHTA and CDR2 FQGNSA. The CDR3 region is CASSSLGETQYF. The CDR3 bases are TGTGCCAGCAGCTCCCTGGGGGAGACCCAGTACTTC.

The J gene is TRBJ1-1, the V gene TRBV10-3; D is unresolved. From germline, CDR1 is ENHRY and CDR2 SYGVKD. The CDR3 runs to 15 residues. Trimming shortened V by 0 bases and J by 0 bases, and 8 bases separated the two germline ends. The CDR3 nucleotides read TGTGCCATCAGTGAGTCGGTGCAGATGAACACTGAAGCTTTCTTT. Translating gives CAISESVQMNTEAFF.

The CDR3 spells CASSPLGQGAGELFF. CDR3 sequence (DNA): TGTGCCAGCAGTCCTCTAGGACAGGGGGCCGGGGAGCTGTTTTTT. The gene calls are TRBV6-4 and TRBJ2-2, with 10 bases matching TRBD1. Trimming at V came to 5 bases and at J to 6 bases, leaving 6 bases not matched to a gene. Germline CDR1 and CDR2: MRHNA and SNTAGT. The CDR3 length is 15 residues.

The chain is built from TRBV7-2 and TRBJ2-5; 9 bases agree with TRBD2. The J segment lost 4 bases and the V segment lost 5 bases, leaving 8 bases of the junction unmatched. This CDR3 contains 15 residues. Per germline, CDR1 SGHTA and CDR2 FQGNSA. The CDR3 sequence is CASSTNSGGRETQYF. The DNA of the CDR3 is TGTGCCAGCAGCACTAATAGCGGGGGCAGAGAGACCCAGTACTTC.

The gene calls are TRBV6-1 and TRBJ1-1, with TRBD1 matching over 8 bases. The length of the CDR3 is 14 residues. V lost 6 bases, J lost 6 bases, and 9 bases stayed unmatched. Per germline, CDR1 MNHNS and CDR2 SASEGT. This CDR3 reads CASSPGGRISEAFF. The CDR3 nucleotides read TGTGCCAGCAGCCCAGGGGGCCGCATCTCTGAAGCTTTCTTT.

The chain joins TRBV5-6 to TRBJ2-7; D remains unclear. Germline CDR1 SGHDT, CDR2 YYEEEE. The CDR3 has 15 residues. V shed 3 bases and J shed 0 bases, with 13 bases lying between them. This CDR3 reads CASSYSSTSSYEQYF. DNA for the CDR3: TGTGCCAGCAGCTACAGTAGCACGAGCTCCTACGAGCAGTACTTC.

The DNA of the CDR3 is TGTGCCAGCAGCTTTACTAGCGGGGTGGGCTACAATGAGCAGTTCTTC. Translating gives CASSFTSGVGYNEQFF. The gene calls are TRBV11-3 and TRBJ2-1, with TRBD2 matching 10 bases. CDR1 and CDR2 from the germline V gene are SGHNT and YENEEA. The CDR3 covers 16 residues. J was trimmed by 3 bases and V by 3 bases; bases with no gene match: 5.

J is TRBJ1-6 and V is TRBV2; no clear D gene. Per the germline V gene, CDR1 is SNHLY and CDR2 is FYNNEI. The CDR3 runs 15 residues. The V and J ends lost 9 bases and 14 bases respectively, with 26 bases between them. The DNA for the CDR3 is TGTGCCAGTGCGACAAGCCGCGTTTTGTTAGTATCCCTCCACTTT. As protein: CASATSRVLLVSLHF.

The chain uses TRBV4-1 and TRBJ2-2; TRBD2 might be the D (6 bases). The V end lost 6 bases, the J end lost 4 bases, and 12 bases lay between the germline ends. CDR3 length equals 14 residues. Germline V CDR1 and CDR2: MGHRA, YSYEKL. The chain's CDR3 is CASRNRGLTGELFF. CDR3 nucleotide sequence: TGCGCCAGCAGAAATAGGGGACTCACCGGGGAGCTGTTTTTT.

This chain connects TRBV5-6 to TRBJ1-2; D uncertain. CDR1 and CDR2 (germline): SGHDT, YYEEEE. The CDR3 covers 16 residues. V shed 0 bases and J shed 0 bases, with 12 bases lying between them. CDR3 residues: CASSLGRWGANYGYTF. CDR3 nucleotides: TGTGCCAGCAGCTTGGGGAGGTGGGGAGCTAACTATGGCTACACCTTC. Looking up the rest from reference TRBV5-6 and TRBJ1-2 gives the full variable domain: DAGVTQSPTHLIKTRGQQVTLRCSPKSGHDTVSWYQQALGQGPQFIFQYYEEEERQRGNFPDRFSGHQFPNYSSELNVNALLLGDSALYLCASSLGRWGANYGYTFGSGTRLTVV.

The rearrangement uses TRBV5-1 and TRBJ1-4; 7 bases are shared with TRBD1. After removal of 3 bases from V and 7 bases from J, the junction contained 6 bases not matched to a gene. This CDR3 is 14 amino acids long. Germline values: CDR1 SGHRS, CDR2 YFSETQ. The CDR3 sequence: CASSSDRASEKLFF. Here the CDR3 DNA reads TGCGCCAGCAGCTCCGACAGGGCGAGTGAAAAACTGTTTTTT.

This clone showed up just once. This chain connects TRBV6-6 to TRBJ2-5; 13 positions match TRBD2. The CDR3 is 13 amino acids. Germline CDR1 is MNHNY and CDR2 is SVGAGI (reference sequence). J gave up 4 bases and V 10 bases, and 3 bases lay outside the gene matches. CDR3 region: CATGLAGPETQYF. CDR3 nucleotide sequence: TGTGCCACGGGACTAGCGGGACCAGAGACCCAGTACTTC.

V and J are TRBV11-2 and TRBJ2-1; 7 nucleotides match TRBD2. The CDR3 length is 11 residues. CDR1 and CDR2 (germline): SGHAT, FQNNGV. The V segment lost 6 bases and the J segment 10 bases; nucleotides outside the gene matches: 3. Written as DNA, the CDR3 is TGTGCCAGCAGTTACGGGGGGGAGCAGTTCTTC. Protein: CASSYGGEQFF.

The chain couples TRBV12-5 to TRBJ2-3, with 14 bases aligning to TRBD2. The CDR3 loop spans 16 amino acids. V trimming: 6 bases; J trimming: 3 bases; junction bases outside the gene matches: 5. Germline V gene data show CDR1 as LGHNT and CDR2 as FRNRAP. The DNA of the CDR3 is TGTGCTAGTGGCTCAGGACTAGCGGGGGGAACAGATACGCAGTATTTT. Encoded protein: CASGSGLAGGTDTQYF.

The DNA for the CDR3 is TGTGCCAGCAGCTTGGATCGGACAGGGATAAACATTCAGTACTTC. This gives the protein CASSLDRTGINIQYF. The chain joins TRBV11-2 to TRBJ2-4, with 8 bases aligning to TRBD1. V shed 3 bases and J 6 bases; nucleotides not matched to a gene: 7. The V gene's germline CDR1 is SGHAT and CDR2 FQNNGV. CDR3 length: 15 amino acids.

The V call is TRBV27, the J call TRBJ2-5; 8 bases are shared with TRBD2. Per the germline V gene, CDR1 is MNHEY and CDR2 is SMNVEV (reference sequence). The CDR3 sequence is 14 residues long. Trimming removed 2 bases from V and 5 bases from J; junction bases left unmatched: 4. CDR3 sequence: CASSLVPGGETQYF. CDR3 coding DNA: TGTGCCAGCAGTTTAGTCCCGGGAGGGGAGACCCAGTACTTC.

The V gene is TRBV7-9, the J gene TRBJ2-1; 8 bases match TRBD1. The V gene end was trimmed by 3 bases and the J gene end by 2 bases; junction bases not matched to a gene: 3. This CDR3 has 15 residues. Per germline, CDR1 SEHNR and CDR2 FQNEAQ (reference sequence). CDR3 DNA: TGTGCCAGCAGCTTCAGGGGGCAGGCCTACAATGAGCAGTTCTTC. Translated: CASSFRGQAYNEQFF. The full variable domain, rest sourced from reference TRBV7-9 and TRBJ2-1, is DTGVSQNPRHKITKRGQNVTFRCDPISEHNRLYWYRQTLGQGPEFLTYFQNEAQLEKSRLLSDRFSAERPKGSFSTLEIQRTEQGDSAMYLCASSFRGQAYNEQFFGPGTRLTVL.

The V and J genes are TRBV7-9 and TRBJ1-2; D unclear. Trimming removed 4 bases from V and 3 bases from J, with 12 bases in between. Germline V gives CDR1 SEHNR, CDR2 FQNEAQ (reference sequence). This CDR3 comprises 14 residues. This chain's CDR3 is CASSSTGIYYGYTF. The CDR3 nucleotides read TGTGCCAGCAGCTCGACCGGGATCTACTATGGCTACACCTTC.

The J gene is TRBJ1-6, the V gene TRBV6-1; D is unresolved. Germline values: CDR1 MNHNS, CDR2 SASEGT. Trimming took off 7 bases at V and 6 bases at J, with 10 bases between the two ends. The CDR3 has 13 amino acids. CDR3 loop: CASITEANSPLHF. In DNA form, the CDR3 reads TGTGCCAGCATTACGGAGGCTAATTCACCCCTCCACTTT.

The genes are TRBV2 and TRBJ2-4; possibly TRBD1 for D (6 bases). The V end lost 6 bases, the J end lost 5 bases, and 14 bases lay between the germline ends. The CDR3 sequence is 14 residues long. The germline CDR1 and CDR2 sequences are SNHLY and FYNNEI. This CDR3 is CASRTRGGENIQYF. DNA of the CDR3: TGTGCCAGCAGGACCAGGGGTGGCGAAAACATTCAGTACTTC.